What follows describes a single T cell receptor beta chain. The data were taken from a study of T cell changes during pregnancy in multiple sclerosis. CDR3 length: 13 amino acids. CDR1 is MNHEY, CDR2 SMNVEV, per germline (reference sequence). The V gene end was trimmed by 6 bases and the J gene end by 5 bases; junction bases not matched to a gene: 6. The method was immunoSEQ multiplex PCR; TCRdb's version includes in-frame clones alone and lacks a portion of them. There are under 70,000 clones in the sample; roughly 92% occur only once, and just under 2% lies in the top ten. This receptor was identified in a female donor in good health, enrolled as a control in a pregnancy study. Sequenced material: peripheral blood, taken in the third trimester of pregnancy. The chain has TRBV27 and TRBJ1-1; 7 positions agree with TRBD1. As DNA, the CDR3 is TGTGCCAGCAGCATTCGGGACAGAACTGAAGCTTTCTTT. It encodes CASSIRDRTEAFF.